Shown below are 29 T cell receptor beta chains from a single sample sequenced in a study of blood T cell repertoires in COVID-19. Produced via immunoSEQ multiplex PCR; TCRdb's table is partial and in-frame only. The repertoire consists of more than 150,000 clones, with around four fifths occurring once and the leading ten covering roughly 5%. The sample was peripheral blood. Source of these receptors: a woman in her 30s with acute or convalescent COVID-19.

This clone was observed a handful of times. CDR3 protein: CASSSYRDQPQHF. The DNA for the CDR3 is TGTGCCAGCAGTTCGTACAGGGATCAGCCCCAGCATTTT. The chain recombines TRBV6-5 with TRBJ1-5; a weak D match, TRBD1 (6 bases). The CDR3 runs to 13 residues. The V gene's germline CDR1 is MNHEY and CDR2 SVGAGI. V was clipped by 4 bases and J by 5 bases, with 9 bases between them.

This clone came up a few times. This chain connects TRBV18 to TRBJ1-5, with a tentative D call TRBD1 (5 bases). There are 15 residues in the CDR3. V lost 6 bases to trimming and J lost 7 bases, with 19 bases between them. The germline CDR1 and CDR2 sequences are KGHSH and LQKENI. The CDR3 DNA reads TGTGCCAGCTCCCCTAACCCAGGGTTGCGACAGCCCCAGCATTTT. This translates into CASSPNPGLRQPQHF.

V and J are TRBV18 and TRBJ1-3, with D uncertain. Germline V CDR1 and CDR2: KGHSH, LQKENI. V lost 2 bases to trimming and J lost 1 base, with 9 bases between them. The CDR3 contains 15 residues. The CDR3 coding sequence is TGTGCCAGCTCACCAGATGAGGGTTCTGGAAACACCATATATTTT. As protein: CASSPDEGSGNTIYF.

This chain joins TRBV19 and TRBJ1-3, with 10 positions matching TRBD1. This CDR3 comprises 18 residues. The ends lost 5 bases at V and 4 bases at J; junction bases unmatched: 14. Germline V gene lookup returns CDR1 LNHDA and CDR2 SQIVND (reference sequence). The CDR3 nucleotides read TGTGCCAGTAGTCGCGGGATTCGGACAGGGGGTTCCGGAAACACCATATATTTT. It is translated as CASSRGIRTGGSGNTIYF.

V usage is TRBV16 and J usage is TRBJ1-2; 7 nucleotides agree with TRBD1. The CDR3 runs to 11 residues. V lost 0 bases to trimming and J lost 13 bases; unmatched junction nucleotides: 2. The germline V gene encodes CDR1 KGHSY and CDR2 FQNENV. The CDR3 here is CASSQSGDSTF. Here the CDR3 DNA reads TGTGCCAGCAGCCAATCGGGGGACAGCACCTTC.

The rearrangement uses TRBV13 and TRBJ2-2; maybe TRBD1 (5 bases). The V gene lost 7 bases and the J gene lost 7 bases, with 19 bases spanning the gap. This CDR3 has 15 amino acids. The germline V gene encodes CDR1 PRHDT and CDR2 FYEKMQ (reference sequence). CDR3 DNA sequence: TGTGCCAGCATGTGGGGCCTCGGATTGGGCGGGGAGCTGTTTTTT. Translated: CASMWGLGLGGELFF. Supplemented by reference TRBV13 and TRBJ2-2, the full variable domain reads AAGVIQSPRHLIKEKRETATLKCYPIPRHDTVYWYQQGPGQDPQFLISFYEKMQSDKGSIPDRFSAQQFSDYHSELNMSSLELGDSALYFCASMWGLGLGGELFFGEGSRLTVL.

This chain joins TRBV9 and TRBJ2-5; 8 bases are a match to TRBD2. This CDR3 comprises 15 residues. V was clipped by 4 bases and J by 4 bases; unmatched bases: 9. Germline V gives CDR1 SGDLS, CDR2 YYNGEE. CDR3 nucleotide sequence: TGTGCCAGCAGCCCCCCGGGAGGGGGGGGAGAGACCCAGTACTTC. This codes for CASSPPGGGGETQYF. Based on the CDR3 plus reference TRBV9 and TRBJ2-5, the full variable domain is DSGVTQTPKHLITATGQRVTLRCSPRSGDLSVYWYQQSLDQGLQFLIQYYNGEERAKGNILERFSAQQFPDLHSELNLSSLELGDSALYFCASSPPGGGGETQYFGPGTRLLVL.

The chain has TRBV12-5 and TRBJ2-5; TRBD1 is a possible D gene (5 bases). In germline, CDR1 is LGHNT, CDR2 FRNRAP. The V and J ends lost 2 bases and 9 bases respectively, with 13 bases between them. This CDR3 comprises 13 residues. The CDR3 region is CASGLSTLGAQYF. CDR3 coding DNA: TGTGCTAGTGGTTTGTCAACCCTAGGGGCCCAGTACTTC.

Only one count was recorded for this clone. This chain connects TRBV12-3 or TRBV12-4 to TRBJ1-3; D call uncertain. The CDR3 is 12 amino acids. V was trimmed by 6 bases and J by 8 bases, leaving 11 bases between them. Here the CDR3 DNA reads TGTGCCAGCAGCCCGCTCGCGGACACCATATATTTT. It specifies CASSPLADTIYF.

This clone was recorded only once. The rearrangement joins TRBV19 to TRBJ1-5; TRBD1 matches at 9 bases. From germline, CDR1 is LNHDA and CDR2 SQIVND (reference sequence). CDR3 length: 14 amino acids. The V segment lost 7 bases and the J segment 6 bases; nucleotides outside the gene matches: 7. CDR3 nucleotides: TGTGCCAGTAACCGGGACAGGGAAGGTCAGCCCCAGCATTTT. The encoded protein is CASNRDREGQPQHF.

This clone was seen a single time. The gene calls are TRBV4-3 and TRBJ2-2; D may be TRBD2 (6 bases). Germline V gives CDR1 LGHNA, CDR2 YSLEER. The V and J ends lost 4 bases and 2 bases respectively, with 14 bases between them. CDR3 length: 16 amino acids. The CDR3 sequence: CASSRTGTANTGELFF. CDR3 DNA sequence: TGCGCCAGCAGCCGGACGGGGACTGCTAACACCGGGGAGCTGTTTTTT.

This clone appeared a few times. The CDR3 here is CASSIPLAGIHEQYF. CDR3 nucleotides: TGTGCCAGTAGTATTCCCCTAGCGGGGATTCACGAGCAGTACTTC. J is TRBJ2-7 and V is TRBV19, with 9 bases aligning to TRBD2. The CDR3 sequence is 15 residues long. J gave up 5 bases and V 3 bases, and 8 bases lay outside the gene matches. Per germline, CDR1 LNHDA and CDR2 SQIVND (reference sequence).

The gene calls are TRBV2 and TRBJ2-7; 11 nucleotides agree with TRBD2. V lost 6 bases and J lost 1; bases outside the gene matches: 5. This CDR3 has 15 residues. CDR1 and CDR2 from the germline V gene are SNHLY and FYNNEI. CDR3 loop: CASSSTSGSSYEQYF. For the CDR3, the DNA is TGTGCCAGCAGCTCTACTAGCGGGAGTTCCTACGAGCAGTACTTC.

This chain uses TRBV30 with TRBJ1-3; D is uncertain. The germline V and J ends were trimmed by 0 bases and 4 bases, with 16 bases remaining between them. CDR1 GTSNPN and CDR2 SVGIG come from the germline V gene (reference sequence). The CDR3 is 16 amino acids. The CDR3 coding sequence is TGTGCCTGGAGTGTTTCAGGCCATAGGCCGGGAAACACCATATATTTT. This sequence encodes CAWSVSGHRPGNTIYF.

This clone was detected only once. The chain couples TRBV18 to TRBJ1-6; D possibly corresponds to TRBD1 (6 bases). The length of the CDR3 is 14 residues. CDR1 is KGHSH, CDR2 LQKENI, per germline. V dropped 8 bases and J dropped 7 bases, with 15 bases sitting between them. The CDR3 DNA follows: TGTGCCAGCGGGCCCGGGACACAAAATTCACCCCTCCACTTT. Its translation is CASGPGTQNSPLHF.

The chain recombines TRBV6-2 or TRBV6-3 with TRBJ2-7, with 8 bases identical to TRBD1. Germline V lookup: CDR1 MNHEY, CDR2 SVGEGT. The CDR3 covers 14 residues. V lost 7 bases, J lost 12 bases, and 17 bases stayed unmatched. The CDR3 is CASTPGRGRLFGYF. The CDR3 DNA sequence: TGTGCCAGCACCCCCGGCAGGGGGCGGTTGTTCGGGTACTTC.

As DNA, the CDR3 is TGTGCCAGTAGGCGGGGCCGTTCACCCCTCCACTTT. This sequence encodes CASRRGRSPLHF. V and J are TRBV19 and TRBJ1-6, with TRBD1 as a possible D gene (5 bases). The germline gives CDR1 LNHDA, CDR2 SQIVND (reference sequence). V lost 6 bases and J 9 bases, leaving 9 bases between the germline ends. This CDR3 is 12 amino acids long.

The gene calls are TRBV28 and TRBJ2-1, with D tentatively TRBD2 (6 bases). The V and J ends lost 8 bases and 2 bases respectively, with 13 bases between them. The germline V gene has CDR1 MDHEN and CDR2 SYDVKM. This CDR3 spans 14 amino acids. In DNA form, the CDR3 reads TGTGCCAGCCTACCGGGACTCACCTACAATGAGCAGTTCTTC. Residues: CASLPGLTYNEQFF.

This clone was counted between two and nine times. The chain uses TRBV5-1 and TRBJ1-2, with TRBD1 identical over 8 bases. Trimming took 2 bases from V and 4 from J; bases not matched to a gene: 1. Germline CDR1 SGHRS, CDR2 YFSETQ. CDR3 length: 13 residues. The CDR3 loop reads CASSFGQGYGYTF. CDR3 bases: TGCGCCAGCAGCTTTGGACAGGGCTATGGCTACACCTTC.

The chain joins TRBV5-6 to TRBJ1-2; 10 bases map to TRBD1. The V gene's germline CDR1 is SGHDT and CDR2 YYEEEE. The CDR3 totals 13 residues. Trimming removed 4 bases from V and 5 bases from J; junction bases left unmatched: 2. The CDR3 coding sequence is TGTGCCAGCAGCCCGGGACAGGGGTATGGCTACACCTTC. It translates to CASSPGQGYGYTF.

The chain couples TRBV5-4 to TRBJ2-5; TRBD2 agrees at 9 bases. Trimming took 3 bases from V and 3 from J; bases not matched to a gene: 3. In germline, CDR1 is SGHNT, CDR2 YYREEE (reference sequence). The CDR3 runs 14 residues. The CDR3 loop reads CASSSPSGEETQYF. The CDR3 nucleotides read TGTGCCAGCAGCTCCCCTAGCGGGGAAGAGACCCAGTACTTC.

The chain employs TRBV28 and TRBJ1-4; D is unclear. CDR1 MDHEN and CDR2 SYDVKM come from the germline V gene. V lost 5 bases to trimming and J lost 4 bases, with 14 bases between them. This CDR3 contains 15 residues. The CDR3, as DNA: TGTGCCAGCAGTCCCATAACCGGACTTAATGAAAAACTGTTTTTT. As protein: CASSPITGLNEKLFF.

The chain has TRBV30 and TRBJ2-1, with TRBD2 matching 11 bases. The CDR3 is 15 amino acids. Germline assignment: CDR1 GTSNPN and CDR2 SVGIG (reference sequence). V shed 0 bases and J 9 bases; nucleotides not matched to a gene: 7. The CDR3: CAWSVRASGGSEQFF. The CDR3 region has the DNA TGTGCCTGGAGTGTACGGGCTAGCGGGGGGAGTGAGCAGTTCTTC.

The CDR3 spells CASRRRGRSYNEQFF. CDR3 in DNA: TGTGCCAGCAGGCGCAGGGGGCGCTCCTACAATGAGCAGTTCTTC. V gene TRBV6-5 combines with J gene TRBJ2-1; 8 bases line up with TRBD1. This CDR3 is built from 15 residues. Trimming took 6 bases from V and 0 from J; bases not matched to a gene: 4. CDR1 MNHEY and CDR2 SVGAGI come from the germline V gene.

By proportion, this clone is medium-sized (0.01 to 0.1%). The chain links TRBV5-6 to TRBJ2-7; 9 bases are shared with TRBD1. CDR3 length: 15 residues. The ends lost 2 bases at V and 3 bases at J; junction bases unmatched: 6. The V gene's germline CDR1 is SGHDT and CDR2 YYEEEE. The CDR3 region is CASSFATGGSYEQYF. For the CDR3, the DNA is TGTGCCAGCAGCTTCGCCACAGGGGGCAGCTACGAGCAGTACTTC.

V is TRBV27 and J is TRBJ2-6, with D possibly being TRBD1 (5 bases). Trimming shortened V by 3 bases and J by 0 bases, and 9 bases separated the two germline ends. Per the germline V gene, CDR1 is MNHEY and CDR2 is SMNVEV (reference sequence). The CDR3 sequence is 16 residues long. This chain's CDR3 is CASSFDRPSGANVLTF. DNA for the CDR3: TGTGCCAGCAGTTTCGACAGACCCTCTGGGGCCAACGTCCTGACTTTC.

This chain uses TRBV6-6 with TRBJ1-3, with D hard to call. The CDR3 covers 15 residues. The V and J ends lost 2 bases and 0 bases respectively, with 8 bases between them. Germline assignment: CDR1 MNHNY and CDR2 SVGAGI (reference sequence). CDR3 coding DNA: TGTGCCAGCAGTTACATGTCGGTCTCTGGAAACACCATATATTTT. This sequence encodes CASSYMSVSGNTIYF.

The rearrangement uses TRBV29-1 and TRBJ1-2; D possibly corresponds to TRBD1 (6 bases). Germline V CDR1 and CDR2: SQVTM, ANQGSEA. This CDR3 is 18 amino acids long. The V and J ends lost 0 bases and 3 bases respectively, with 23 bases between them. In nucleotides, the CDR3 is TGCAGCGTTGAAGACCCTAGATCACAGGGAGGGCAGGACTATGGCTACACCTTC. It encodes CSVEDPRSQGGQDYGYTF.

The chain links TRBV19 to TRBJ2-7, with TRBD2 matching over 9 bases. The CDR3 contains 15 residues. CDR1 and CDR2 (germline): LNHDA, SQIVND (reference sequence). V was clipped by 4 bases and J by 2 bases; unmatched bases: 6. The chain's CDR3 is CASSRSSGETYEQYF. The CDR3 DNA reads TGTGCCAGTAGTAGGTCTAGCGGGGAAACCTACGAGCAGTACTTC.